Below, one TCR beta chain is given with its context. Sequencing used immunoSEQ multiplex PCR; TCRdb keeps in-frame clones, though not all of them. The sample has fewer than 600,000 clones; roughly 90% are singletons. These data originate in a study of blood T cell repertoires in COVID-19. This CDR3 is 14 amino acids long. Per germline, CDR1 SGHRS and CDR2 YFSETQ. V lost 4 bases and J 3 bases, leaving 14 bases between the germline ends. Material for sequencing was PBMCs or T cells enriched from blood (not recorded which). The genes are TRBV5-1 and TRBJ2-7; tentative D call: TRBD1 (6 bases). The origin of this receptor is a woman aged 35 to 49 who had recovered from COVID-19. The CDR3 region is CASSPIGDNYEQYF. DNA of the CDR3: TGCGCCAGCAGCCCTATCGGGGACAACTACGAGCAGTACTTC.